This TCR beta chain came from a study of blood T cell repertoires in COVID-19. Study-level background: The cDNA or gDNA used as material had been derived from T cells, B-cell-depleted T cells, or PBMCs.

The table came from immunoSEQ multiplex PCR; TCRdb's copy has only in-frame clones and leaves some out. In the table there are approximately 280,000 clones, nearly 90% of which are singletons. This CDR3 region has 15 residues. Per germline, CDR1 MNHEY and CDR2 SMNVEV (reference sequence). V was cut by 5 bases and J by 4 bases, with 14 bases left in between. The chain combines TRBV27 with TRBJ2-2, with TRBD1 as a possible D gene (5 bases). The receptor was derived from a woman under 30 with acute COVID-19. The sequenced sample was PBMCs or T cells enriched from blood (not recorded which). The CDR3 here is CASSPQGSGTGELFF. The CDR3 DNA sequence: TGTGCCAGCAGTCCCCAGGGAAGTGGCACCGGGGAGCTGTTTTTT.